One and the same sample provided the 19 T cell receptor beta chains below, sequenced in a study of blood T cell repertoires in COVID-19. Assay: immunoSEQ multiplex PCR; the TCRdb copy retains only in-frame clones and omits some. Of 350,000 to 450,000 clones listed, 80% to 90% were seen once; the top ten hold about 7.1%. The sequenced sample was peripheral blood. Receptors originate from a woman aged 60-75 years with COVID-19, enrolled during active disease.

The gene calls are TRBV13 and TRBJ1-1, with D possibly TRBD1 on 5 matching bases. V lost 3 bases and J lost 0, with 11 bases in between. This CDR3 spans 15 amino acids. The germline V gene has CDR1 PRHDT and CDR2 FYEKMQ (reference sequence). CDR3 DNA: TGTGCCAGCAGCTTCCAGACAGATATGAACACTGAAGCTTTCTTT. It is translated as CASSFQTDMNTEAFF.

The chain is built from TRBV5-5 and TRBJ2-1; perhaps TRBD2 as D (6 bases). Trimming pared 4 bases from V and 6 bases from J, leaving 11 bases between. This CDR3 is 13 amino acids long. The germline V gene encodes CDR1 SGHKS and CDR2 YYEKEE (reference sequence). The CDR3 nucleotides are TGTGCCAGCAGCCTCTGGAGGGCCAATGAGCAGTTCTTC. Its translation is CASSLWRANEQFF.

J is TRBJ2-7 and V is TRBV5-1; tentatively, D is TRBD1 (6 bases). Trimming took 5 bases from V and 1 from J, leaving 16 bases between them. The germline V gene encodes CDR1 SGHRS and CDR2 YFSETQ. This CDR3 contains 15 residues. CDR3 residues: CASSSPMTGSYEQYF. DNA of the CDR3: TGCGCCAGCAGTTCACCAATGACAGGTTCCTACGAGCAGTACTTC.

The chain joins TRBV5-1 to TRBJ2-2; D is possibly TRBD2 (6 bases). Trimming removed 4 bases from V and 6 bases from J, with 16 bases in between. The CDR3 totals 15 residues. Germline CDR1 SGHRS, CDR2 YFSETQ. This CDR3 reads CASSHPGRQAGELFF. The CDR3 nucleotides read TGCGCCAGCAGCCACCCGGGGAGGCAGGCCGGGGAGCTGTTTTTT.

CDR3 protein: CASSGDSYYGYTF. The CDR3 DNA sequence: TGTGCCAGCAGCGGGGACAGTTACTATGGCTACACCTTC. The chain combines TRBV9 with TRBJ1-2, with TRBD1 matching over 7 bases. CDR3 length equals 13 residues. The ends lost 3 bases at V and 3 bases at J; junction bases unmatched: 2. CDR1 SGDLS and CDR2 YYNGEE come from the germline V gene.

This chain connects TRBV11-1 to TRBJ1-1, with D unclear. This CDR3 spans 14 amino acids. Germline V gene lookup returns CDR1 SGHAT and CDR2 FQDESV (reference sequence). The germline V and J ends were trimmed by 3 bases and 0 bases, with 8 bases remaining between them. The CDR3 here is CASSFSFMNTEAFF. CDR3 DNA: TGTGCCAGCAGCTTTAGTTTTATGAACACTGAAGCTTTCTTT. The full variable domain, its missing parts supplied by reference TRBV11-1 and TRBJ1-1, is EAEVAQSPRYKITEKSQAVAFWCDPISGHATLYWYRQILGQGPELLVQFQDESVVDDSQLPKDRFSAERLKGVDSTLKIQPAELGDSAMYLCASSFSFMNTEAFFGQGTRLTVV.

The CDR3 protein is CSARDQYGYTF. CDR3 nucleotide sequence: TGCAGTGCTAGAGATCAGTATGGCTACACCTTC. The chain employs TRBV20-1 and TRBJ1-2; no definite D call. The germline CDR1 and CDR2 sequences are DFQATT and SNEGSKA (reference sequence). CDR3 size: 11 residues. Trimming took off 0 bases at V and 5 bases at J, with 4 bases between the two ends.

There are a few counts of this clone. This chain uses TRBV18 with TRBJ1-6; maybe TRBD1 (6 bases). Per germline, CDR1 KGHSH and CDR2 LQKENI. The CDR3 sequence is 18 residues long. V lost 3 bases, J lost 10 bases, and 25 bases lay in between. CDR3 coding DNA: TGTGCCAGCTCACCTCCGGTTTGGGCCACAGGGTCGGACTCACCCCTCCACTTT. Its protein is CASSPPVWATGSDSPLHF.

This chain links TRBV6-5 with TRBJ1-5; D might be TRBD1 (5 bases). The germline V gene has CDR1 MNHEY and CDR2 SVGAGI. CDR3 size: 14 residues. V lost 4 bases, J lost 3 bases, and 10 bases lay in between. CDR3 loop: CASSSDSFNQPQHF. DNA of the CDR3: TGTGCCAGCAGTTCCGACAGCTTCAATCAGCCCCAGCATTTT.

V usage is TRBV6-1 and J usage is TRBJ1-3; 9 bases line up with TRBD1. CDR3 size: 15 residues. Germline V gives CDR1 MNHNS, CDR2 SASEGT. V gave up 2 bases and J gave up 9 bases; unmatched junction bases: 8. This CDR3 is CASSEHGQGSSTIYF. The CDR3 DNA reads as TGTGCCAGCAGTGAACACGGACAGGGGTCGAGCACCATATATTTT.

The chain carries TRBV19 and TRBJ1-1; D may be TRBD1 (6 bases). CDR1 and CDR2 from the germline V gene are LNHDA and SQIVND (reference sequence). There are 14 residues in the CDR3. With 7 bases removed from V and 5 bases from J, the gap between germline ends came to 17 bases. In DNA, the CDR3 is TGTGCCAGTACTGGTGGGGGGGGCGTAACTGAAGCTTTCTTT. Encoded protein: CASTGGGGVTEAFF.

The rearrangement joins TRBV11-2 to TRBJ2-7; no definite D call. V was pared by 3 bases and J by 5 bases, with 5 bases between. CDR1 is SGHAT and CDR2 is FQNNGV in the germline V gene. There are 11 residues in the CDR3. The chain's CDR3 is CASSFGDEQYF. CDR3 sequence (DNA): TGTGCCAGCAGCTTCGGAGACGAGCAGTACTTC.

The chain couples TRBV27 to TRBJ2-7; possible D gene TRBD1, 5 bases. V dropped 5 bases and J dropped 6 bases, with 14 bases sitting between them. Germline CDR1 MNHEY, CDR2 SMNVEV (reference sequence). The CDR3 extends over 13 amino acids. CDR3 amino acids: CASSPPSRVEQYF. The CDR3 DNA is TGTGCCAGCAGTCCCCCTTCCAGGGTCGAGCAGTACTTC.

The CDR3 DNA reads TGTGCCAGCAGCCAAGGACAGGGGGTCGATGGCTACACCTTC. This translates into CASSQGQGVDGYTF. The chain uses TRBV7-2 and TRBJ1-2; TRBD1 matches 10 bases. Germline loops: CDR1 SGHTA, CDR2 FQGNSA. V lost 5 bases, J lost 6 bases, and 6 bases stayed unmatched. This CDR3 has 14 residues.

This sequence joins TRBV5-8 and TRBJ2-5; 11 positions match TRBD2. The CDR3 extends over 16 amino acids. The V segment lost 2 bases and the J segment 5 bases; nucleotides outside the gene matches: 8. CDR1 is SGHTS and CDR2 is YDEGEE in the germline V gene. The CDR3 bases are TGTGCCAGCAGCTTCCTCCGGTCTAGCGGGGGGGAGACCCAGTACTTC. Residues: CASSFLRSSGGETQYF.

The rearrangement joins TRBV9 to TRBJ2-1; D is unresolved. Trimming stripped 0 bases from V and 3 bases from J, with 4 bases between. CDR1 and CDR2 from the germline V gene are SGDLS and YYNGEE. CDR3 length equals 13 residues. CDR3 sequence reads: CASSVGSYNEQFF. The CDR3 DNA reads TGTGCCAGCAGCGTAGGCAGCTACAATGAGCAGTTCTTC.

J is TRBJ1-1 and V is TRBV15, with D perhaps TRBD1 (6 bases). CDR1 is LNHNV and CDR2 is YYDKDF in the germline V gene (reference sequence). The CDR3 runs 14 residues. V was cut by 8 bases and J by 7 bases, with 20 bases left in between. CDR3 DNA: TGTGCCACCGCTCACGACAGGAATTCGATTGAAGCTTTCTTT. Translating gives CATAHDRNSIEAFF.

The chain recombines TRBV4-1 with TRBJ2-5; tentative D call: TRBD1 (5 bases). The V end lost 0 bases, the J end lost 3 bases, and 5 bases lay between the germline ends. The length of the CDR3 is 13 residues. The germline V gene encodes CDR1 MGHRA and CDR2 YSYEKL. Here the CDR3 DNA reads TGCGCCAGCAGCCAAGACAGGGAAGAGACCCAGTACTTC. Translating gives CASSQDREETQYF.

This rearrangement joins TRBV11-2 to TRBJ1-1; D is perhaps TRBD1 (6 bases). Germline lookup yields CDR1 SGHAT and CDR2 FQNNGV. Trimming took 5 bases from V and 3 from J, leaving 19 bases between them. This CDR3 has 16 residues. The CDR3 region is CASSLPGGAGDTEAFF. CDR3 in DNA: TGTGCCAGCAGCCTACCGGGGGGCGCAGGGGACACTGAAGCTTTCTTT.